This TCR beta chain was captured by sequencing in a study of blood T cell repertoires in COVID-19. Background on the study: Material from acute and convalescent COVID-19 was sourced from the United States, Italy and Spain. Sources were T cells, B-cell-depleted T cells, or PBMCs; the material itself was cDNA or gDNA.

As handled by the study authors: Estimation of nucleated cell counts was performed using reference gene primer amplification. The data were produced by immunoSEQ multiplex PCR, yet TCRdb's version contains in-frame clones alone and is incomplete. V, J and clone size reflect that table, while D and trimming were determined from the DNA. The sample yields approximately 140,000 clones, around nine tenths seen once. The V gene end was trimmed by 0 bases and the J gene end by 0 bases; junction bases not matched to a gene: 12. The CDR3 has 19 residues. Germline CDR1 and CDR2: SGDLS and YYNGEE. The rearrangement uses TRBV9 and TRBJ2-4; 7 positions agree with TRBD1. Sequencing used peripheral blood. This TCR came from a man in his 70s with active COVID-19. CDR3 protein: CASSVEGRDRPLAKNIQYF. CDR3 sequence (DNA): TGTGCCAGCAGCGTAGAAGGCAGGGACAGACCACTAGCCAAAAACATTCAGTACTTC.